Presented here are 3 T cell receptor beta chains from one specimen sequenced in a study of blood T cell repertoires in COVID-19. The repertoire was sequenced with immunoSEQ multiplex PCR; TCRdb's copy has only in-frame clones and lacks some. The top ten hold 15% to 20% of the sample, which has 200,000 to 250,000 clones, less than 90% seen once. The sequenced sample consisted of peripheral blood. These receptors were taken from a woman older than 75 with active or convalescent COVID-19.

The genes are TRBV7-9 and TRBJ2-7; TRBD1 might be the D (7 bases). The CDR3 sequence is 15 residues long. The germline V gene encodes CDR1 SEHNR and CDR2 FQNEAQ (reference sequence). V was cut by 1 base and J by 1 base, with 11 bases left in between. For the CDR3, the DNA is TGTGCCAGCAGCTTAGGAGCAGGGGGGTCCTACGAGCAGTACTTC. Translating gives CASSLGAGGSYEQYF. Drawing the rest from reference TRBV7-9 and TRBJ2-7, the complete variable domain is DTGVSQNPRHKITKRGQNVTFRCDPISEHNRLYWYRQTLGQGPEFLTYFQNEAQLEKSRLLSDRFSAERPKGSFSTLEIQRTEQGDSAMYLCASSLGAGGSYEQYFGPGTRLTVT.

CDR3 sequence: CASRQRTGAEAFF. The CDR3, as DNA: TGTGCCAGCAGACAAAGGACAGGCGCTGAAGCTTTCTTT. The chain has TRBV6-4 and TRBJ1-1; 7 bases fit TRBD1. This CDR3 region has 13 residues. Germline V CDR1 and CDR2: MRHNA, SNTAGT. Trimming at V came to 6 bases and at J to 6 bases, leaving 7 bases not matched to a gene.

The rearrangement links TRBV19 to TRBJ1-1; no clear D gene. Germline assignment: CDR1 LNHDA and CDR2 SQIVND (reference sequence). This CDR3 region has 14 residues. The germline V and J ends were trimmed by 5 bases and 0 bases, with 10 bases remaining between them. The CDR3 here is CASSVQAMNTEAFF. CDR3 nucleotides: TGTGCCAGTAGTGTCCAGGCGATGAACACTGAAGCTTTCTTT.